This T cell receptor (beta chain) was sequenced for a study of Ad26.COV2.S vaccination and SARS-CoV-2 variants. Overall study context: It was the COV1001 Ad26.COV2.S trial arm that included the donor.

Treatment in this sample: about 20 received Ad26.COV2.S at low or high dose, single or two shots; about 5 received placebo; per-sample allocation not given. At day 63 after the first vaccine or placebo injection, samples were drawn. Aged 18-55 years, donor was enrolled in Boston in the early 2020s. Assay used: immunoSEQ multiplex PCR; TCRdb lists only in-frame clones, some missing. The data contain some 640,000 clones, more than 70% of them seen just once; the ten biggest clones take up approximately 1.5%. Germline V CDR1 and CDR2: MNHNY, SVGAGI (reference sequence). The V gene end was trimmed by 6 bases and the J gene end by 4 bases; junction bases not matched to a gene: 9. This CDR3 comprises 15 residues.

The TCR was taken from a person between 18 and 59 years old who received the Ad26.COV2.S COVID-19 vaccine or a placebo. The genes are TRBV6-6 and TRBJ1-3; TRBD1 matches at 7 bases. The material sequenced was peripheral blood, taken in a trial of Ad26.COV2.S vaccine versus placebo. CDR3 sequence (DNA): TGTGCCAGCAGACCTCGACAGGGAGGAGGAAACACCATATATTTT. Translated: CASRPRQGGGNTIYF.